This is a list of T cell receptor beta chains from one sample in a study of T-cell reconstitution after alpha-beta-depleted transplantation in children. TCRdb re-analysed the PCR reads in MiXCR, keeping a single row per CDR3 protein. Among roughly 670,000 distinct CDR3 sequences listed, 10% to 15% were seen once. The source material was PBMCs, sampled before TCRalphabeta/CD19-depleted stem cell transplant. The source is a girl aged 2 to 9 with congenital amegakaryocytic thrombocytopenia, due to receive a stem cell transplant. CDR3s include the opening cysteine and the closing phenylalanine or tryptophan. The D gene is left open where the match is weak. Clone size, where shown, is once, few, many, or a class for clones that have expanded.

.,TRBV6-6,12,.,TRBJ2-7,CASSSSGYEQYF,TGTGCCAGCAGTTCCTCGGGCTACGAGCAGTACTTC
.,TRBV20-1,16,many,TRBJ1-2,CSARDGGRTQGYGYTF,TGCAGTGCTAGAGATGGTGGCAGGACCCAGGGCTATGGCTACACCTTC
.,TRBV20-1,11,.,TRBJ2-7,CSAREADEQYF,TGCAGTGCTAGAGAAGCCGACGAGCAGTACTTC
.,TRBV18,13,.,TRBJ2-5,CASSPGPRETQYF,TGTGCCAGCTCACCAGGGCCTCGGGAGACCCAGTACTTC
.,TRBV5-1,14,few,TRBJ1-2,CASSPRSNDYGYTF,TGCGCCAGCAGCCCCCGGTCCAACGACTATGGCTACACCTTC
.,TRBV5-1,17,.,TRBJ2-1,CASRALEPYGTYNEQFF,TGCGCCAGCAGGGCCCTAGAACCCTATGGGACCTACAATGAGCAGTTCTTC
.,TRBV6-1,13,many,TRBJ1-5,CASSRAGNQPQHF,TGTGCCAGCAGTCGGGCGGGCAATCAGCCCCAGCATTTT
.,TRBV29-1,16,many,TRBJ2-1,CSVEGTGTALVDEQFF,TGCAGCGTTGAAGGAACTGGGACGGCCTTAGTGGATGAGCAGTTCTTC
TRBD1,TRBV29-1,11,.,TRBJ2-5,CSVGTGGDQYF,TGCAGCGTTGGGACAGGGGGGGACCAGTACTTC
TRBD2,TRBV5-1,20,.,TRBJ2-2,CASSLSSGRAERSNPGELFF,TGCGCCAGCAGCTTGTCTAGCGGGAGGGCCGAGAGGTCGAACCCCGGGGAGCTGTTTTTT
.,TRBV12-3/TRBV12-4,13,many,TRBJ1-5,CASSSQGDQPQHF,TGTGCCAGCAGTTCACAGGGAGATCAGCCCCAGCATTTT
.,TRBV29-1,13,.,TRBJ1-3,CSVSLTSGNTIYF,TGCAGCGTTAGCCTGACCTCTGGAAACACCATATATTTT
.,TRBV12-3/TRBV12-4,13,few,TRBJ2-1,CASSQGPDNEQFF,TGTGCCAGCAGCCAGGGACCCGACAATGAGCAGTTCTTC
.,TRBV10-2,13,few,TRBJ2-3,CASSEGGSDTQYF,TGCGCCAGCAGTGAAGGGGGGTCAGATACGCAGTATTTT
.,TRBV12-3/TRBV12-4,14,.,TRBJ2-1,CASRPEFSYNEQFF,TGTGCCAGCAGGCCGGAATTCTCCTACAATGAGCAGTTCTTC
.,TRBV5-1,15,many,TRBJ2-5,CASSLTGMYQETQYF,TGCGCCAGCAGCTTGACAGGGATGTACCAAGAGACCCAGTACTTC
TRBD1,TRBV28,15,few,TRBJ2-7,CASSPPGQGFDEQYF,TGTGCCAGCAGTCCCCCGGGACAGGGGTTCGACGAGCAGTACTTC
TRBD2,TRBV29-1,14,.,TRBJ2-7,CSVAGGRARSEQYF,TGCAGCGTTGCCGGAGGGAGGGCCAGGAGCGAGCAGTACTTC
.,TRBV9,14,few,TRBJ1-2,CASSRTGDYYGYTF,TGTGCCAGCAGCCGCACAGGTGATTACTATGGCTACACCTTC
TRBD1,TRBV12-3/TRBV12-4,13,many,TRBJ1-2,CASSGGQGDGYTF,TGTGCCAGCAGTGGGGGACAGGGGGACGGCTACACCTTC
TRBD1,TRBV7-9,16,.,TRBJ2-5,CASSFIDGTGAETQYF,TGTGCCAGCAGTTTTATTGACGGGACAGGGGCTGAGACCCAGTACTTC
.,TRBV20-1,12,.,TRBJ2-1,CSVRPSFHEQFF,TGCAGTGTCAGACCCAGCTTCCATGAGCAGTTCTTC
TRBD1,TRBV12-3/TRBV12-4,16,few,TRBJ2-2,CASSFQQGGDTGELFF,TGTGCCAGCAGTTTTCAACAGGGGGGCGACACCGGGGAGCTGTTTTTT
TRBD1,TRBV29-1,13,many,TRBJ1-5,CSVGAQGNQPQHF,TGCAGCGTTGGCGCACAGGGGAATCAGCCCCAGCATTTT
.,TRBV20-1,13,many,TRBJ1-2,CSATTPLGYGYTF,TGCAGTGCTACGACCCCCCTGGGCTATGGCTACACCTTC
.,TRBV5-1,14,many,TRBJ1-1,CASSLAGQQTEAFF,TGCGCCAGCAGCTTGGCCGGTCAGCAAACTGAAGCTTTCTTT
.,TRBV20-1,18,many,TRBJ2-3,CSAATGGWSGVEADTQYF,TGCAGTGCTGCCACAGGGGGATGGAGCGGGGTGGAGGCAGATACGCAGTATTTT
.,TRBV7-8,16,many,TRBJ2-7,CASSLAAIGGKYEQYF,TGTGCCAGCAGCCTAGCCGCTATAGGGGGAAAATACGAGCAGTACTTC
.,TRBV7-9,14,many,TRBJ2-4,CASSLVSETILQYF,TGTGCCAGCAGCTTAGTATCCGAGACAATTCTTCAGTACTTC
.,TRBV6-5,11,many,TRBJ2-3,CASIVGDTQYF,TGTGCCAGCATCGTGGGAGATACGCAGTATTTT
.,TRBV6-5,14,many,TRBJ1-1,CASSYSPANTEAFF,TGTGCCAGCAGTTACTCTCCGGCGAACACTGAAGCTTTCTTT
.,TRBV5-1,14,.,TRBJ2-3,CASSKTRSTDTQYF,TGCGCCAGCAGCAAGACTAGGAGCACAGATACGCAGTATTTT
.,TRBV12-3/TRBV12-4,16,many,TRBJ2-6,CASSLLVGDGANVLTF,TGTGCCAGCAGTTTATTGGTGGGGGATGGGGCCAACGTCCTGACTTTC
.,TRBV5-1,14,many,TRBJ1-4,CASSLSQPVEKLFF,TGCGCCAGCAGCTTGAGCCAACCAGTTGAAAAACTGTTTTTT
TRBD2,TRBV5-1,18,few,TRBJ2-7,CASSLVLSGRPNPYEQYF,TGCGCCAGCAGCTTGGTCCTTAGCGGGAGGCCCAACCCCTACGAGCAGTACTTC
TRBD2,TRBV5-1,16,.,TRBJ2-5,CASSLAGAKERETQYF,TGCGCCAGCAGCCTAGCGGGAGCCAAAGAAAGGGAGACCCAGTACTTC
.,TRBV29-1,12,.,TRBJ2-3,CSAEGRTDTQYF,TGCAGCGCCGAGGGGCGCACAGATACGCAGTATTTT
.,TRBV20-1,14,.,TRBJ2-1,CSACDSGIYNEQFF,TGCAGTGCTTGTGATAGCGGTATCTACAATGAGCAGTTCTTC